This T cell receptor (beta chain) stems from a study of CD8+ T cells in alopecia areata. Study context: It was 6 to 18 months of tofacitinib, and then there were 6 months off drug.

General observations from the study: Sequences from scalp samples also cover resident alphabeta T cells of normal skin.

Researchers took lesional scalp punch biopsies and peripheral blood from people who were alopecia areata patients. Using a FACSAria, the CD4+ and CD8+ T cells were sorted from the PBMCs. Of note for this clone: Its specificity is unknown.

TCR sequencing used cDNA made by reverse transcription of extracted RNA. TCRdb's copy holds only in-frame clones and misses some; the assay was immunoSEQ multiplex PCR. The sample carries more than 200,000 clones, around two thirds recorded once. The sample consisted of CD4+ T cells sorted from blood, taken at week 0. The source of this sequence is a human donor with alopecia areata.

DNA for the CDR3: TGCGCCAGCAGAAAAGAAACATTCGGGGAGACCCAGTACTTC. It is translated as CASRKETFGETQYF. The gene calls are TRBV5-1 and TRBJ2-5, with unresolved D. The germline CDR1 and CDR2 sequences are SGHRS and YFSETQ. This CDR3 is built from 14 residues. V dropped 5 bases and J dropped 5 bases, with 16 bases sitting between them.